The 10 T cell receptor beta chains given below trace back to one sample, sequenced in a study of blood T cells in healthy people across ages. Through a sample-barcoded 5' primer and a J-beta primer mix, a second PCR was run for about 6 to 11 cycles. TCRdb reprocessed the 5' RACE reads with MiXCR, giving one entry per CDR3 protein. The data hold roughly 1.7 million distinct CDR3 sequences, with about 35% observed a single time. The sequenced material came from blood. The receptors were sampled from a woman aged 25 to 39 in good health.

This clonotype has only a few counts. The chain couples TRBV7-9 to TRBJ2-7; 9 nucleotides agree with TRBD2. With the DNA end fitting TRBJ2-5 better, the J assignment may be wrong. The CDR3 runs 18 residues. Germline CDR1 SEHNR, CDR2 FQNEAQ (reference sequence). This CDR3 reads CASSLGDGGLAGRETQYF. In DNA form, the CDR3 reads TGTGCCAGCAGCTTAGGGGATGGCGGGCTAGCGGGGCGAGAGACCCAGTACTTC.

The chain joins TRBV7-2 to TRBJ2-2, with 8 nucleotides matching TRBD1. The CDR3 is 17 residues long. Unmatched junction bases numbered 9, after V lost 5 bases and J lost 1 base. Germline assignment: CDR1 SGHTA and CDR2 FQGNSA. The chain's CDR3 is CASSIRTGNGNTGELFF. The DNA of the CDR3 is TGTGCCAGCAGCATAAGGACAGGGAATGGGAACACCGGGGAGCTGTTTTTT.

The chain joins TRBV12-3 or TRBV12-4 to TRBJ1-2, with a possible D match to TRBD1 (5 bases). The CDR3 runs to 18 residues. Trimming left V 4 bases short and J 0 bases short, with 21 bases between. CDR3: CASSSETKTGWTNYGYTF. The CDR3 DNA reads TGTGCCAGCAGTTCAGAAACTAAAACAGGTTGGACTAACTATGGCTACACCTTC.

This clonotype was counted many times. The chain links TRBV29-1 to TRBJ2-1, with 8 bases matching TRBD1. CDR1 is SQVTM and CDR2 is ANQGSEA in the germline V gene. V dropped 8 bases and J dropped 7; count of bases not matched to a gene: 7. The CDR3 is 12 amino acids. The CDR3 loop is CSTRGPWNEQFF. The CDR3 DNA sequence: TGCAGCACCAGGGGGCCGTGGAATGAGCAGTTCTTC.

In this sample, this clonotype turned up a few times. The chain joins TRBV27 to TRBJ2-7; 9 bases map to TRBD2. The V segment lost 8 bases and the J segment 5 bases; nucleotides outside the gene matches: 4. CDR3 length: 12 amino acids. Germline loops: CDR1 MNHEY, CDR2 SMNVEV (reference sequence). The CDR3 sequence is CASRTSVHEQYF. The CDR3 DNA reads as TGTGCCAGCCGGACTAGCGTCCACGAGCAGTACTTC.

The chain links TRBV7-9 to TRBJ2-1, with 11 bases matching TRBD2. The CDR3 consists of 15 residues. V shed 5 bases, J shed 6 bases, and the junction held 6 bases outside the gene matches. Germline V CDR1 and CDR2: SEHNR, FQNEAQ (reference sequence). The CDR3 nucleotides read TGTGCCAGCAGCGGGCTAGCGGGAGGCCCCAATGAGCAGTTCTTC. This sequence encodes CASSGLAGGPNEQFF.

This clonotype was detected only a few times. The CDR3 loop reads CASRMNSLGETQYF. The CDR3 DNA reads as TGTGCCAGCAGAATGAATTCCTTGGGGGAGACCCAGTACTTC. The chain carries TRBV3-1 and TRBJ2-5; no definite D call. Germline lookup yields CDR1 LGHDT and CDR2 YNNKEL (reference sequence). This CDR3 spans 14 amino acids. Trimming left V 6 bases short and J 5 bases short, with 16 bases between.

The chain employs TRBV7-9 and TRBJ2-7; D assignment may be TRBD1 or TRBD2 (5 bases each). The CDR3 consists of 15 residues. Germline V CDR1 and CDR2: SEHNR, FQNEAQ (reference sequence). CDR3 sequence reads: CVSDLGTLSSYEQYF. As DNA, the CDR3 is TGTGTCAGTGACCTAGGGACCCTCTCCTCCTACGAGCAGTACTTC.

This clonotype was found a few times. J is TRBJ2-3 and V is TRBV24-1; 8 nucleotides agree with TRBD2. The V gene end was trimmed by 6 bases and the J gene end by 2 bases; junction bases not matched to a gene: 9. CDR1 and CDR2 (germline): KGHDR, SFDVKD. This CDR3 comprises 16 residues. CDR3 coding DNA: TGTGCCACCAGTTCCACTCGCGGGAGGACCACAGATACGCAGTATTTT. Residues: CATSSTRGRTTDTQYF.

The chain is built from TRBV5-1 and TRBJ1-1; D unresolved. V lost 0 bases and J lost 5, with 11 bases in between. The germline V gene has CDR1 SGHRS and CDR2 YFSETQ. This CDR3 is built from 14 residues. CDR3 coding DNA: TGCGCCAGCAGCTTGGAGTACAGTAATACTGAAGCTTTCTTT. Residues: CASSLEYSNTEAFF.